The clone carrying this T cell receptor (beta chain) has a single count. There were TCR beta CDR3 regions amplified from RNA transcripts. When the TCR CDR3 underwent first-round RT-PCR, the HTBI primer set was used. TCRdb independently ran MiXCR on the multiplex PCR reads; one entry per CDR3 protein. The sample lists a few hundred thousand distinct CDR3 sequences; less than 15% were seen once. This sample was included in a study of T cells in Graves' hyperthyroidism and ophthalmopathy. Germline CDR1 is SGHRS and CDR2 is YFSETQ. V lost 4 bases, J lost 4 bases, and 9 bases stayed unmatched. The CDR3 contains 16 residues.

Sequenced material: blood. The chain carries TRBV5-1 and TRBJ1-2, with 11 nucleotides matching TRBD1. This receptor was obtained from a woman in her late teens or twenties with Graves' hyperthyroidism. The CDR3 loop is CASSRGTGGHTYGYTF. CDR3 nucleotide sequence: TGCGCCAGCAGCAGAGGGACAGGGGGACATACCTATGGCTACACCTTC. Supplemented by reference TRBV5-1 and TRBJ1-2, the full variable domain reads KAGVTQTPRYLIKTRGQQVTLSCSPISGHRSVSWYQQTPGQGLQFLFEYFSETQRNKGNFPGRFSGRQFSNSRSEMNVSTLELGDSALYLCASSRGTGGHTYGYTFGSGTRLTVV.